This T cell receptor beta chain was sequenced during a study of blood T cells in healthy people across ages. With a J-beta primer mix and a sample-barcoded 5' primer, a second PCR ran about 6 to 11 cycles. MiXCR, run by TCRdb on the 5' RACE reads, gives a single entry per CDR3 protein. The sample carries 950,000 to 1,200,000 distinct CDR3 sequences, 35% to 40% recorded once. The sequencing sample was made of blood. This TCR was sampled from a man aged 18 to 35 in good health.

The CDR3 nucleotides are TGTGCCAGCAGCCCAGACCGGGCCCCTGGAAACACCATATATTTT. Encoded protein: CASSPDRAPGNTIYF. The V call is TRBV7-2, the J call TRBJ1-3; D not certain. The CDR3 totals 15 residues. V lost 5 bases, J lost 2 bases, and 13 bases lay in between. The germline V gene has CDR1 SGHTA and CDR2 FQGNSA.